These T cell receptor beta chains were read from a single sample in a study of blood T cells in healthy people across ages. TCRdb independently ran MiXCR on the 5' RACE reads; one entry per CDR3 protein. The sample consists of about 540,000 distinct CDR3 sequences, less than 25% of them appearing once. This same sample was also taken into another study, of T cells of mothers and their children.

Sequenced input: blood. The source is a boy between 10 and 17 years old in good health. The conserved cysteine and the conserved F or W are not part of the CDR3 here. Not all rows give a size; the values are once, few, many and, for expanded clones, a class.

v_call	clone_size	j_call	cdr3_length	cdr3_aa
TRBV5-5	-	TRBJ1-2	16	ASSFSGTGTGAPYGYT
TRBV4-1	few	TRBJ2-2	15	ASSHPPAAGPTGELF
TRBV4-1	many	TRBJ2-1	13	ASSQAGGSYNEQF
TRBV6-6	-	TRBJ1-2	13	ASSYSAEGLYGYT
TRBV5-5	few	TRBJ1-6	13	ASSRRTGNNSPLH
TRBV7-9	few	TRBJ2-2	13	ASRSTGAYTGELF
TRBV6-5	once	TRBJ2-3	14	ASSYSVAVSTDTQY
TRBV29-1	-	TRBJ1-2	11	SVEDWDRYGYT
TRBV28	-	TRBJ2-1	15	ASSGTLATHSYNEQF
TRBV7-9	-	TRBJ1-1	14	ASSLKGDRGPGLAF
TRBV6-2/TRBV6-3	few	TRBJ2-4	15	ASSYPSWVIAQNIQY
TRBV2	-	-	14	ASSEGLAGGRETQY
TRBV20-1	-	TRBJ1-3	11	SARQGAGNTIY
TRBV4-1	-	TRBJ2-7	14	ASSQDSAGASYEQY
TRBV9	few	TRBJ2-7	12	ASSGRTGAYEQY
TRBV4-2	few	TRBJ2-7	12	ASSQEDGYYEQY
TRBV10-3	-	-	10	AISADSTGQF
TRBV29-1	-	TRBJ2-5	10	SVVFQGETQY
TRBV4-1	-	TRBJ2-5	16	ASSLGLAGGPTRETQY
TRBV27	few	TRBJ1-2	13	ASSLYPGRTYGYT
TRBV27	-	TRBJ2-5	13	ASSFFSNGQETQY
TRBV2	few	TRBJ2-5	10	ASSDNGETQY
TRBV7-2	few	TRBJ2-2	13	ASSLRAAGTGELF
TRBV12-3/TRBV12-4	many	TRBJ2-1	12	ASSYRENRYEQF
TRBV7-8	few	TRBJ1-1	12	ASSPGSTETEAF
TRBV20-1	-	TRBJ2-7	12	SARVAKGYYEQY
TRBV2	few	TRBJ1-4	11	ASSLVPNEKLF